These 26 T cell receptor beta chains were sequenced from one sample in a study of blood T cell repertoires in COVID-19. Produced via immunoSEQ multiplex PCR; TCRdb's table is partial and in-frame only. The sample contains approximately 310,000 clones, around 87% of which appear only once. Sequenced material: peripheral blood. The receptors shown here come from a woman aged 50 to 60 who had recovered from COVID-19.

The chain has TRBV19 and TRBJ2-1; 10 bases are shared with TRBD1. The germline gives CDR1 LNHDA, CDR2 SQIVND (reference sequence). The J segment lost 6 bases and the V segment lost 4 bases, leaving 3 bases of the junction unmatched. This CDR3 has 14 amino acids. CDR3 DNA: TGTGCCAGTAGTACCGGGACAGGGGTCAATGAGCAGTTCTTC. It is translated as CASSTGTGVNEQFF.

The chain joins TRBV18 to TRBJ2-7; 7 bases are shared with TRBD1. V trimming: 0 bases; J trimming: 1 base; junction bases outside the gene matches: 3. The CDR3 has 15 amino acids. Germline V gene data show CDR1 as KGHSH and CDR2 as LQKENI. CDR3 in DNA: TGTGCCAGCTCACCACCGGGACAGACATCCTACGAGCAGTACTTC. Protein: CASSPPGQTSYEQYF.

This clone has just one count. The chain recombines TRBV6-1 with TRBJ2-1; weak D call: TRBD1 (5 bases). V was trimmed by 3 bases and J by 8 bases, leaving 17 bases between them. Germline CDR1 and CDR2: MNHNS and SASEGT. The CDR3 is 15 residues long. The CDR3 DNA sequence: TGTGCCAGCAGTGACAGGGTTCGAGGTACGGATGAGCAGTTCTTC. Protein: CASSDRVRGTDEQFF.

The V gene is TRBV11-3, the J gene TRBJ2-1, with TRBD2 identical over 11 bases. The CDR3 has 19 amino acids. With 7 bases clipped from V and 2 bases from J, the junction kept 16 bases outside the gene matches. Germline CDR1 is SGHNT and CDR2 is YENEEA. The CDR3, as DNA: TGTGCCAGCAAAAATAGACTAGCGGGAACCGTAGCAACCTACAATGAGCAGTTCTTC. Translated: CASKNRLAGTVATYNEQFF.

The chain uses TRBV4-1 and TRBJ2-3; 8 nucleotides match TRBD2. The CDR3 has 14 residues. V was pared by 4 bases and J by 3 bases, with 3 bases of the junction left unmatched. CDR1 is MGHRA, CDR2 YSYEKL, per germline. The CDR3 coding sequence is TGCGCCAGCAGCCCCTTAGCGGGAACAGATACGCAGTATTTT. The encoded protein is CASSPLAGTDTQYF.

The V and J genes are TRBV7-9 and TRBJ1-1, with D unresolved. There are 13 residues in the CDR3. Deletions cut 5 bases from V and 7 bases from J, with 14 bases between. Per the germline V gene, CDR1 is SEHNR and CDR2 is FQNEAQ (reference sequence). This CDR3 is CASSAGGRNEAFF. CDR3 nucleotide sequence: TGTGCCAGCAGCGCGGGAGGGAGGAATGAAGCTTTCTTT.

For the CDR3, the DNA is TGTGCCAGCAGTTGGGACAGGGGGCCTCGAGGCTACACCTTC. Protein product: CASSWDRGPRGYTF. V gene TRBV2 combines with J gene TRBJ1-2, with 12 bases lining up with TRBD1. The germline CDR1 and CDR2 sequences are SNHLY and FYNNEI. CDR3 size: 14 residues. V dropped 5 bases and J dropped 8; count of bases not matched to a gene: 6.

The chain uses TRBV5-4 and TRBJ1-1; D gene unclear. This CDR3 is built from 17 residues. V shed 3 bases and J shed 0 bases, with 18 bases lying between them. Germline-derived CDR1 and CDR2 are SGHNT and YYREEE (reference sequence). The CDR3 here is CASSSPSRGTMNTEAFF. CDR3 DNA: TGTGCCAGCAGCTCCCCGAGCCGGGGAACCATGAACACTGAAGCTTTCTTT.

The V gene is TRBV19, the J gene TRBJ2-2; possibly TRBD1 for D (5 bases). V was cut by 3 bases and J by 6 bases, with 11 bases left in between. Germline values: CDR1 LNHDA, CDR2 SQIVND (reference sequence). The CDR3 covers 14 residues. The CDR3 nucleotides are TGTGCCAGTAGTATGTCTGGGGCGGCCGGGGAGCTGTTTTTT. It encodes CASSMSGAAGELFF.

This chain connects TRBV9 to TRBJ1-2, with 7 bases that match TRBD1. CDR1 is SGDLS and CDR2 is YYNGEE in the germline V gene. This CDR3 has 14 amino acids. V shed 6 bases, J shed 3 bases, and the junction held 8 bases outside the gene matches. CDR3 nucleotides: TGTGCCAGCACCGAGATGACAGGGTACTATGGCTACACCTTC. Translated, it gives CASTEMTGYYGYTF. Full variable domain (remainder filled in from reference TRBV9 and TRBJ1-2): DSGVTQTPKHLITATGQRVTLRCSPRSGDLSVYWYQQSLDQGLQFLIQYYNGEERAKGNILERFSAQQFPDLHSELNLSSLELGDSALYFCASTEMTGYYGYTFGSGTRLTVV.

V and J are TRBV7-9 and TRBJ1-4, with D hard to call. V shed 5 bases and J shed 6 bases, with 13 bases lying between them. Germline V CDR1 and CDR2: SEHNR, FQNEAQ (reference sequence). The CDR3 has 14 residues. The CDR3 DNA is TGTGCCAGCAGCACCATCACTGTAGATGAAAAACTGTTTTTT. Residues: CASSTITVDEKLFF.

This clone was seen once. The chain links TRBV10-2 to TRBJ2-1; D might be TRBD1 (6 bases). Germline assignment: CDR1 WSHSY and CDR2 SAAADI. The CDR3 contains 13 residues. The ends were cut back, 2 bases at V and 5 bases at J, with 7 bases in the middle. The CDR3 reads CASSEQGHNEQFF. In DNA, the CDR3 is TGCGCCAGCAGTGAGCAGGGGCACAATGAGCAGTTCTTC.

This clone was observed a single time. CDR3 sequence (DNA): TGCGCCAGCAGCGGCGGGGCGACTAATGAAAAACTGTTTTTT. It codes for CASSGGATNEKLFF. The chain couples TRBV5-1 to TRBJ1-4; a possible D gene is TRBD1 (5 bases). V was clipped by 4 bases and J by 2 bases, with 9 bases between them. The germline CDR1 and CDR2 sequences are SGHRS and YFSETQ. There are 14 residues in the CDR3. Full variable domain (outside the CDR3, taken from reference TRBV5-1 and TRBJ1-4): KAGVTQTPRYLIKTRGQQVTLSCSPISGHRSVSWYQQTPGQGLQFLFEYFSETQRNKGNFPGRFSGRQFSNSRSEMNVSTLELGDSALYLCASSGGATNEKLFFGSGTQLSVL.

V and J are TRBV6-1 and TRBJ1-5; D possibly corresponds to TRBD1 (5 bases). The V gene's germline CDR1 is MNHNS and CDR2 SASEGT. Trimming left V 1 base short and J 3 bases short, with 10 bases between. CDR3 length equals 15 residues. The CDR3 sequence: CASSEVMGPNQPQHF. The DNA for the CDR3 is TGTGCCAGCAGTGAAGTTATGGGGCCCAATCAGCCCCAGCATTTT.

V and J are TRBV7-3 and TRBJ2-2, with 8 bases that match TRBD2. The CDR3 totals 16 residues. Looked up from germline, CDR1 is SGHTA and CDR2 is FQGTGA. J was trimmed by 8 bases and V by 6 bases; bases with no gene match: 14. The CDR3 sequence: CASSAPGTRKAGELFF. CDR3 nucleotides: TGTGCCAGCAGTGCCCCCGGGACTAGAAAGGCTGGGGAGCTGTTTTTT.

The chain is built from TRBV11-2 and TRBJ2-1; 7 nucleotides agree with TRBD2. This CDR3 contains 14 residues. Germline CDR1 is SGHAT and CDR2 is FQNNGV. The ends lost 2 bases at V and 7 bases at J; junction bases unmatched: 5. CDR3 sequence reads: CASSLSLAANEQFF. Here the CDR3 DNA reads TGTGCCAGCAGCTTAAGCCTAGCGGCGAATGAGCAGTTCTTC.

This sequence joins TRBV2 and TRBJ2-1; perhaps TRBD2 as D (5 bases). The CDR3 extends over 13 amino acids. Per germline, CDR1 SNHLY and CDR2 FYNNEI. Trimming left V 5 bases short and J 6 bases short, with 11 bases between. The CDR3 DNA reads TGTGCCAGCAGTACGAGCGGATTCAATGAGCAGTTCTTC. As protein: CASSTSGFNEQFF.

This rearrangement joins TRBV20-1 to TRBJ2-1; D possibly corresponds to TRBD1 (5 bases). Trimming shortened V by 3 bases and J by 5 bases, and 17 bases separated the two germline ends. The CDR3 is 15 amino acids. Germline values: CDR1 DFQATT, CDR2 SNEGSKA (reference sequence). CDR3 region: CSASFLTASDNEQFF. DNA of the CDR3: TGCAGTGCTAGTTTTCTGACAGCCTCTGACAATGAGCAGTTCTTC.

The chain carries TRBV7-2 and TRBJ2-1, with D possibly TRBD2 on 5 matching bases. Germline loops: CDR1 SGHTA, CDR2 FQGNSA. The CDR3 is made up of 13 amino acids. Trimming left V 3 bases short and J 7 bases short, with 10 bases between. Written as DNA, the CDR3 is TGTGCCAGCAGCTTGGCTCGGGAAAATGAGCAGTTCTTC. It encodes CASSLARENEQFF.

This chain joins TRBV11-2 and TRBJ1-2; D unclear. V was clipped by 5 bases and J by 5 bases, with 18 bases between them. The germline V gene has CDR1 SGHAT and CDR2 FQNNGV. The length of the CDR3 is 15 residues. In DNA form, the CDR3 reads TGTGCCAGCAGCCGCGAGAGGCGGGGAAATTATGGCTACACCTTC. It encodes CASSRERRGNYGYTF.

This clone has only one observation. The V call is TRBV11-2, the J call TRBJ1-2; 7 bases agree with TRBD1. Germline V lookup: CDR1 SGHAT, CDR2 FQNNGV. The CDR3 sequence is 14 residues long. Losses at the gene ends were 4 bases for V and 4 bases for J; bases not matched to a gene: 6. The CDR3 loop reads CASSSAGQPYGYTF. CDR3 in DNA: TGTGCCAGCAGCTCGGCGGGACAGCCCTATGGCTACACCTTC.

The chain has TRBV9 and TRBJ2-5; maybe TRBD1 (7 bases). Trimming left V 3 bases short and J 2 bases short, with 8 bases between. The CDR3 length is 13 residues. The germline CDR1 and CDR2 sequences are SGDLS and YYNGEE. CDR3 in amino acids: CASSAGGQETQYF. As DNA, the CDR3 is TGTGCCAGCAGCGCAGGGGGGCAAGAGACCCAGTACTTC.

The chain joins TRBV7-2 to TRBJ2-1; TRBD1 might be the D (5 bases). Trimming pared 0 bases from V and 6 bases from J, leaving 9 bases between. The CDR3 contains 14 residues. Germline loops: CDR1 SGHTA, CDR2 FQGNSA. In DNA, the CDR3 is TGTGCCAGCAGCTTAGCAAGACAGATCAATGAGCAGTTCTTC. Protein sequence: CASSLARQINEQFF.

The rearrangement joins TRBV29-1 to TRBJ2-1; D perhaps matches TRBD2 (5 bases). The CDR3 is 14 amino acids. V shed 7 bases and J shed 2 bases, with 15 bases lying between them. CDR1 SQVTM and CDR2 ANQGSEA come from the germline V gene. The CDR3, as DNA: TGCAGCGCTAGCAAGAGGGCCGCCTACAATGAGCAGTTCTTC. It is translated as CSASKRAAYNEQFF.

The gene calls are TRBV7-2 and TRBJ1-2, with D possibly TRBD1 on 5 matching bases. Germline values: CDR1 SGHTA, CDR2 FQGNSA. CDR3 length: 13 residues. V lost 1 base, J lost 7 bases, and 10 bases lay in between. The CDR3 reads CASSLVQGGGYTF. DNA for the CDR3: TGTGCCAGCAGCTTAGTGCAGGGTGGTGGCTACACCTTC.

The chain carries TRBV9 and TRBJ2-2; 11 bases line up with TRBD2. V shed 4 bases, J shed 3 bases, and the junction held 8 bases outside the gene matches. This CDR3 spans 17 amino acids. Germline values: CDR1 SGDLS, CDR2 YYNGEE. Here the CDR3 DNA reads TGTGCCAGCAGCCCAAGACCTAGCGGGGGGTACACCGGGGAGCTGTTTTTT. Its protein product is CASSPRPSGGYTGELFF.